The sequence of this T cell receptor beta chain was determined in a study of T-cell memory formation after mild COVID-19. TCRdb reprocessed the 5' RACE reads via MiXCR and lists one record per CDR3 protein. The table shows approximately 350,000 distinct CDR3 sequences, with over 10% occurring only once. From germline, CDR1 is SGHTA and CDR2 FQGNSA. The CDR3 is 14 residues long. V shed 5 bases and J 4 bases; nucleotides not matched to a gene: 7. The receptor was isolated from a man younger than 30 who had mild COVID-19 (a few samples of this study predate the infection). Cell type and time point are not known. The rearrangement joins TRBV7-2 to TRBJ2-7, with TRBD1 matching over 8 bases. The sample consisted of PBMCs or a T cell subset sorted from them (not recorded which). In DNA form, the CDR3 reads TGTGCCAGCAGCCGGACAGGGTTGGGATACGAGCAGTACTTC. Residues: CASSRTGLGYEQYF.